Following are 8 T cell receptor beta chains from one sample sequenced in a study of blood T cell repertoires in COVID-19. The data were produced by immunoSEQ multiplex PCR, yet TCRdb's version contains in-frame clones alone and is incomplete. Among about 270,000 clones listed, approximately 86% were seen once. The sequenced sample was peripheral blood. Every receptor here comes from a middle-aged man with active or convalescent COVID-19.

The chain links TRBV24-1 to TRBJ1-1, with 7 bases matching TRBD1. CDR3 length: 14 amino acids. V shed 5 bases, J shed 4 bases, and the junction held 6 bases outside the gene matches. Germline lookup yields CDR1 KGHDR and CDR2 SFDVKD. The CDR3 is CATSVGRGATEAFF. The DNA for the CDR3 is TGTGCCACCAGTGTGGGCAGGGGGGCCACTGAAGCTTTCTTT.

The rearrangement joins TRBV19 to TRBJ2-1; the D gene is possibly TRBD2 (6 bases). This CDR3 is built from 15 residues. Trimming removed 3 bases at V and 7 bases at J, with 16 bases between. Germline-derived CDR1 and CDR2 are LNHDA and SQIVND (reference sequence). The CDR3 region has the DNA TGTGCCAGTAGTATCCTGGGGAGGACTACAAATGAGCAGTTCTTC. Its protein product is CASSILGRTTNEQFF. The entire variable domain, with the rest obtained from reference TRBV19 and TRBJ2-1, is as follows: DGGITQSPKYLFRKEGQNVTLSCEQNLNHDAMYWYRQDPGQGLRLIYYSQIVNDFQKGDIAEGYSVSREKKESFPLTVTSAQKNPTAFYLCASSILGRTTNEQFFGPGTRLTVL.

The V and J genes are TRBV2 and TRBJ1-5; the match to TRBD1 covers 11 bases. Germline V gene data show CDR1 as SNHLY and CDR2 as FYNNEI. The CDR3 is 14 amino acids. The J segment lost 5 bases and the V segment lost 4 bases, leaving 1 base of the junction unmatched. CDR3 residues: CASSGGQGDQPQHF. The CDR3 DNA is TGTGCCAGCAGTGGGGGACAGGGGGATCAGCCCCAGCATTTT.

This sequence joins TRBV28 and TRBJ1-4; D is possibly TRBD1 (6 bases). From germline, CDR1 is MDHEN and CDR2 SYDVKM. The V end was cut by 4 bases, the J end by 8 bases, with 26 bases between. The CDR3 is made up of 18 amino acids. The CDR3 sequence is CASSSSGQWGGILEKLFF. CDR3 DNA sequence: TGTGCCAGCAGTTCCTCAGGACAGTGGGGAGGGATTCTGGAAAAACTGTTTTTT. Full variable domain (rest looked up from reference TRBV28 and TRBJ1-4): DVKVTQSSRYLVKRTGEKVFLECVQDMDHENMFWYRQDPGLGLRLIYFSYDVKMKEKGDIPEGYSVSREKKERFSLILESASTNQTSMYLCASSSSGQWGGILEKLFFGSGTQLSVL.

V gene TRBV27 combines with J gene TRBJ2-1; 10 positions agree with TRBD1. Germline values: CDR1 MNHEY, CDR2 SMNVEV (reference sequence). The CDR3 is made up of 15 amino acids. J was trimmed by 4 bases and V by 5 bases; bases with no gene match: 5. CDR3 loop: CASSRGTGEYNEQFF. The CDR3 DNA follows: TGTGCCAGCAGTAGAGGGACAGGGGAATACAATGAGCAGTTCTTC.

The V and J genes are TRBV15 and TRBJ2-3; D ambiguous. This CDR3 comprises 16 residues. CDR1 is LNHNV and CDR2 is YYDKDF in the germline V gene (reference sequence). The V end lost 0 bases, the J end lost 1 base, and 11 bases lay between the germline ends. Here the CDR3 reads CATSRDRIRGTDTQYF. As DNA, the CDR3 is TGTGCCACCAGCAGAGACCGGATCCGGGGCACAGATACGCAGTATTTT.

This sequence joins TRBV11-3 and TRBJ2-3, with 8 bases matching TRBD1. Germline CDR1 and CDR2: SGHNT and YENEEA. V trimming: 4 bases; J trimming: 0 bases; junction bases outside the gene matches: 0. There are 14 residues in the CDR3. The CDR3 reads CASSWTGSTDTQYF. CDR3 in DNA: TGTGCCAGCAGCTGGACAGGGAGCACAGATACGCAGTATTTT.

This clone came up a few times. J is TRBJ2-1 and V is TRBV3-1 (or the pseudogene TRBV3-2); 8 nucleotides match TRBD2. Germline CDR1 reads LGHDT; CDR2 reads YNNKEL (reference sequence). The V segment lost 2 bases and the J segment 8 bases; nucleotides outside the gene matches: 8. This CDR3 contains 15 residues. Written as DNA, the CDR3 is TGTGCCAGCAGCCAATTCCTAGGACTAGCAGATGAGCAGTTCTTC. It yields the protein CASSQFLGLADEQFF.